This is a list of T cell receptor beta chains from one sample in a study of CD8+CD57+ T cells in acquired aplastic anemia. TCRdb passed the reads through MiXCR, listing each CDR3 protein once. The sample consists of about 220,000 distinct CDR3 sequences, about a third of them appearing once. Material for sequencing was sorted CD4+, CD8+, or CD8+CD57+ T cells (not recorded which) from PBMCs. The source of these receptors is a human donor in good health, serving as a control. Each CDR3 is given with its conserved first and last residue.

V gene: TRBV6-1; J gene: TRBJ1-2; CDR3 protein: CASSTSGTVYSGYGYTF
V gene: TRBV29-1; J gene: TRBJ2-7; CDR3 protein: CSCKETGEPFHEQYF
V gene: TRBV15; J gene: TRBJ2-3; CDR3 protein: CATSRETSSGGGVTQYF
V gene: TRBV2; J gene: TRBJ1-4; CDR3 protein: CASSVRGLLNEKLFF
V gene: TRBV2; J gene: TRBJ1-6; CDR3 protein: CASRTDNSPLHF
V gene: TRBV9; J gene: TRBJ1-5; CDR3 protein: CASSVVGEGPINQPQHF
V gene: TRBV3-1; J gene: TRBJ1-2; CDR3 protein: CASSPRSTNYGYTF
V gene: TRBV7-3; J gene: TRBJ2-3; CDR3 protein: CASSLGVWDTQYF
V gene: TRBV9; J gene: TRBJ1-2; CDR3 protein: CASSPLGTGGIGGYTF
V gene: TRBV13; J gene: TRBJ1-5; CDR3 protein: CASSSRGQGAFQPQHF
V gene: TRBV20-1; J gene: TRBJ2-3; CDR3 protein: CSARAETDTQYF
V gene: TRBV5-4; J gene: TRBJ1-4; CDR3 protein: CASSLTGFQGPPIEKLFF
V gene: TRBV7-2; J gene: TRBJ1-6; CDR3 protein: CASSLRTGGGSPLHF
V gene: TRBV10-2; J gene: TRBJ1-5; CDR3 protein: CATWDPGEPQHF
V gene: TRBV20-1; J gene: TRBJ2-5; CDR3 protein: CSARGLRVVAETQYF
V gene: TRBV4-1; J gene: TRBJ2-1; CDR3 protein: CASSQERTLEQFF
V gene: TRBV15; J gene: TRBJ1-3; CDR3 protein: CATSRDGRNTMYF
V gene: TRBV11-3; J gene: TRBJ1-3; CDR3 protein: CASSPGTGNTIYF
V gene: TRBV2; J gene: TRBJ1-3; CDR3 protein: CASRSRQGGSGNTIYF
V gene: TRBV2; J gene: TRBJ2-7; CDR3 protein: CASSGQGPYEQYF
V gene: TRBV7-2; J gene: TRBJ2-7; CDR3 protein: CASSLDRSYEQYF
V gene: TRBV7-9; J gene: TRBJ2-5; CDR3 protein: CASSSRPQETQYF
V gene: TRBV12-3/TRBV12-4; J gene: TRBJ2-3; CDR3 protein: CASSLRTGSRPDTQYF
V gene: TRBV30; J gene: TRBJ1-2; CDR3 protein: CAWRGFNREGGYTF
V gene: TRBV2; J gene: TRBJ2-1; CDR3 protein: CASTPGDRGEQFF
V gene: TRBV2; J gene: TRBJ1-1; CDR3 protein: CASSDQEPMNTEAFF
V gene: TRBV6-5; J gene: TRBJ1-3; CDR3 protein: CASSYSMAGNTIYF
V gene: TRBV10-3; J gene: TRBJ2-7; CDR3 protein: CASSEVLRRDYEQYF